This T cell receptor beta chain comes out of a study of beta chain features in type 1 diabetes. Whole-study findings and limits: Moderate yet significant TCRB CDR3 shortening was seen in Type 1 diabetes patients in all four CD4+ subsets.

V trimming: 3 bases; J trimming: 6 bases; junction bases outside the gene matches: 9. The CDR3 extends over 15 amino acids. CDR1 and CDR2 (germline): MNHEY, SMNVEV (reference sequence). Purity exceeded 95% in all sorted populations. TCRB transcripts that were expressed got sequenced, as all of the isolated RNA had been reverse transcribed. The data were produced by immunoSEQ multiplex PCR, yet TCRdb's version contains in-frame clones alone and is incomplete. The sample lists approximately 170,000 clones, around 7.8% seen once, with about 1% in the top ten. Regarding this clone: Its antigen is still unknown.

V is TRBV27 and J is TRBJ1-1; TRBD1 agrees at 8 bases. The sample consisted of central memory CD4+ T cells from blood. The clonotype was recovered from a woman aged 40-49 years with type 1 diabetes. CDR3 region: CASSFLGQAESEAFF. The CDR3 DNA sequence: TGTGCCAGCAGTTTCTTGGGACAGGCGGAATCTGAAGCTTTCTTT.